This entry describes one TCR beta chain. A read error may explain this, as a much larger clone is one base away. This sample is drawn from a study of blood T cells in healthy people across ages. Through a sample-barcoded 5' primer and a J-beta primer mix, a second PCR was run for roughly 7 to 12 cycles. One entry per CDR3 protein, called by TCRdb with MiXCR from the 5' RACE reads. The data contain over a million distinct CDR3 sequences, approximately 39% of them seen just once; the ten biggest clones take up under 5%. V was clipped by 7 bases and J by 3 bases, with 10 bases between them. CDR3 length: 13 residues.

The specimen was blood. The gene calls are TRBV12-3 or TRBV12-4 and TRBJ1-5, with D possibly TRBD1 on 5 matching bases. This receptor was identified in a woman aged 18-29 years in good health. The CDR3 spells CASTQGVNQPQHF. For the CDR3, the DNA is TGTGCCAGCACCCAAGGGGTCAATCAGCCCCAGCATTTT.